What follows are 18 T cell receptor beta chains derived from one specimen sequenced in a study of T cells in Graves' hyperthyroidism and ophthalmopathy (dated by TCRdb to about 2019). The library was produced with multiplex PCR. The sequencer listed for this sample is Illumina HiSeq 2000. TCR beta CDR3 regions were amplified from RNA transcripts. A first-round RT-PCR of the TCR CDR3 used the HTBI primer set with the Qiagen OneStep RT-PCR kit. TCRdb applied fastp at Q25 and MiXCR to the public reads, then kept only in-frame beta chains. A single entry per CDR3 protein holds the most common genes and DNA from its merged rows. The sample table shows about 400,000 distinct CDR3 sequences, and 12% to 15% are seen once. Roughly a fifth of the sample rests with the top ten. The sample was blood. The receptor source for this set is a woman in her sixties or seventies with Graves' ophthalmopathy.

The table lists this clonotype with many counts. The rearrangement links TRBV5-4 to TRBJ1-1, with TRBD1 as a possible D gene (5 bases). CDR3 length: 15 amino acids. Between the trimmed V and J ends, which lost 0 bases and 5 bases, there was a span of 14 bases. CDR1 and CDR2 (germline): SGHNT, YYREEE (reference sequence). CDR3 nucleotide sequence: TGTGCCAGCAGCTTGGTGGCAGCTGGGGGGACTGAAGCTTTCTTT. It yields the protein CASSLVAAGGTEAFF.

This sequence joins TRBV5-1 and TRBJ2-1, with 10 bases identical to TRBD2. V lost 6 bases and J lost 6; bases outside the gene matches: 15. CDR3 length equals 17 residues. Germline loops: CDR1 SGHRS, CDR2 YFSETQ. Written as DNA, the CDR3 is TGCGCCAGCACGCCCGGCAGGCTAGCGGGAGCCTCCAATGAGCAGTTCTTC. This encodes CASTPGRLAGASNEQFF.

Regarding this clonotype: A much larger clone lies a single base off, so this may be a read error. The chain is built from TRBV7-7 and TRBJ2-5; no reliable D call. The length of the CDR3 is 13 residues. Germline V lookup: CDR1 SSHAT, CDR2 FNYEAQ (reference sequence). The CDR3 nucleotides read TGTGCTAGCAGCCCGAATGCGTCAGAGACCCAGTACTTC. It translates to CASSPNASETQYF.

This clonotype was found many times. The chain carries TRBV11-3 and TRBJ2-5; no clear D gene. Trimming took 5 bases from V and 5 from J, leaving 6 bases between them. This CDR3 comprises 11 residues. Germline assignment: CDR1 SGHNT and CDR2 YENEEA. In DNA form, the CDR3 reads TGTGCCAGCAGCATGTGGGAGACCCAGTACTTC. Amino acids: CASSMWETQYF.

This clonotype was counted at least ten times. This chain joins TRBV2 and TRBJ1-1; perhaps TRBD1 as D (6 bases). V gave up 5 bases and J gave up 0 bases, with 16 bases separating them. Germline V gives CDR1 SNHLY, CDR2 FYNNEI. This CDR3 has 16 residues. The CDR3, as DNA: TGTGCCAGCAGTCCTAGGGGGAACCTCATGAACACTGAAGCTTTCTTT. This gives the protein CASSPRGNLMNTEAFF.

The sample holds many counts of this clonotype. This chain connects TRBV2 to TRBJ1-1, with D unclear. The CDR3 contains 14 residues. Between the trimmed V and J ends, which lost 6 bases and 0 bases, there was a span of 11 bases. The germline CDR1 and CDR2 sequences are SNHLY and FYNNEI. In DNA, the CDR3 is TGTGCCAGCAGATCGACACGCATGAACACTGAAGCTTTCTTT. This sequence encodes CASRSTRMNTEAFF.

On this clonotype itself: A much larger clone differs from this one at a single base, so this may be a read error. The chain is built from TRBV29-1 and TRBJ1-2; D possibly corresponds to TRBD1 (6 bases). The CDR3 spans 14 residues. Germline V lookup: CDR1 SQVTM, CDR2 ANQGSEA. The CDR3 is CNVEAQGTGYGYTF. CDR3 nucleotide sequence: TGCAACGTTGAAGCACAGGGTACTGGCTATGGCTACACCTTC.

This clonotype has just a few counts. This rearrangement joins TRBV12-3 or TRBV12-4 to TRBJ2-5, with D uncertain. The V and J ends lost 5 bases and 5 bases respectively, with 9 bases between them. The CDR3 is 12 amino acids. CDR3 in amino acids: CASSPFPETQYF. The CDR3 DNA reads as TGTGCCAGCAGTCCCTTCCCCGAGACCCAGTACTTC.

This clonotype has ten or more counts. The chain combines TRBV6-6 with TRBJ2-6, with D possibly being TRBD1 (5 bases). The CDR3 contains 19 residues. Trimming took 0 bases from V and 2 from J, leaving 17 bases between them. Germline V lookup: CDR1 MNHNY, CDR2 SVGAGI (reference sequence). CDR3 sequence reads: CASSYSAASGLAGANVLTF. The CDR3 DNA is TGTGCCAGCAGTTACTCGGCGGCATCAGGGTTGGCTGGGGCCAACGTCCTGACTTTC.

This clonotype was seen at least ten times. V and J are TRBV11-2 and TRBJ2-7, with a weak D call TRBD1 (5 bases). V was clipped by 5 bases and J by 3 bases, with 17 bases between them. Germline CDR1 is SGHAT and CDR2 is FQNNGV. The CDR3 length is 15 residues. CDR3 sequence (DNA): TGTGCCAGCAGCCCCCTTAGGGGAAGGGGCTACGAGCAGTACTTC. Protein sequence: CASSPLRGRGYEQYF.

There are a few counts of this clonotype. For the CDR3, the DNA is TGTGCCAGTAGTAGGGACGGGAAACTTACCGGGGAGCTGTTTTTT. Its protein is CASSRDGKLTGELFF. The chain combines TRBV19 with TRBJ2-2; D possibly matches TRBD1 or TRBD2 (5 bases each). The length of the CDR3 is 15 residues. From germline, CDR1 is LNHDA and CDR2 SQIVND (reference sequence). Trimming shortened V by 4 bases and J by 5 bases, and 14 bases separated the two germline ends.

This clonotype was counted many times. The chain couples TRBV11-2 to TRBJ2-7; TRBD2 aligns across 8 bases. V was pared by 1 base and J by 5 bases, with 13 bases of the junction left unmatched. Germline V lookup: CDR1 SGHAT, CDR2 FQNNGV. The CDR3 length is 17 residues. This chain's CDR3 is CASSLVGSGIISDEQYF. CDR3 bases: TGTGCCAGCAGCTTAGTTGGTAGCGGGATCATCTCGGACGAGCAGTACTTC.

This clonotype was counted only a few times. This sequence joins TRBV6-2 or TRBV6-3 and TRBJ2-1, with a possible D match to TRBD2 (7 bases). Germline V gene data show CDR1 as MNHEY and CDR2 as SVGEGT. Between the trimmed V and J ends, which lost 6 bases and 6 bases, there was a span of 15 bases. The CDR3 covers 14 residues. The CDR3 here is CASRRGTIGNEQFF. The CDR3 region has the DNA TGTGCCAGCAGGAGGGGGACTATCGGCAATGAGCAGTTCTTC.

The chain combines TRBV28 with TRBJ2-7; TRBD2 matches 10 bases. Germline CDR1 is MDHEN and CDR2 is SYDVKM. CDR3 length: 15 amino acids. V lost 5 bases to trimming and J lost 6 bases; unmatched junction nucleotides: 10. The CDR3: CASSRPASGSSEQYF. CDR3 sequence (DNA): TGTGCCAGCAGTCGACCTGCTAGCGGGAGTAGCGAGCAGTACTTC.

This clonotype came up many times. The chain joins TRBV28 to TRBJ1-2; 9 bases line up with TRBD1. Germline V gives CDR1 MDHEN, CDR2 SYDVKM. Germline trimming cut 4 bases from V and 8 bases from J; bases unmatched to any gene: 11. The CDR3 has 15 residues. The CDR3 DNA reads TGTGCCAGCAGTTCGCCGGGACAGGGCAAACCCGGCTACACCTTC. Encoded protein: CASSSPGQGKPGYTF.

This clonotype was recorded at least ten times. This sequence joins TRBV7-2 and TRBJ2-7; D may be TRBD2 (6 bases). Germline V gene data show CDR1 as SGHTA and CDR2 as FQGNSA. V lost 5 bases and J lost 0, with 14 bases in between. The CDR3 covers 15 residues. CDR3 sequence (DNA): TGTGCCAGCAGCCGGGGCGGGATTTACTCCTACGAGCAGTACTTC. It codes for CASSRGGIYSYEQYF.

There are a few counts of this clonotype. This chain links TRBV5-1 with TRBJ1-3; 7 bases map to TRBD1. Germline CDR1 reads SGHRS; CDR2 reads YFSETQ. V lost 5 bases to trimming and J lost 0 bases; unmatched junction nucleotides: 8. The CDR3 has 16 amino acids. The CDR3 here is CASRGPGQSSGNTIYF. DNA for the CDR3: TGCGCCAGCAGGGGACCGGGACAGAGCTCTGGAAACACCATATATTTT.

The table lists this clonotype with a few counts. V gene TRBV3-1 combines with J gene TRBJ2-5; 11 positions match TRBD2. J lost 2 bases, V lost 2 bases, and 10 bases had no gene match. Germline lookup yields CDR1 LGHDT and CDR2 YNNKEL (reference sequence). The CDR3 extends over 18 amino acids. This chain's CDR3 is CASSQTPRLAGGQETQYF. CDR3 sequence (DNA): TGTGCCAGCAGCCAAACCCCTCGGCTAGCGGGGGGACAAGAGACCCAGTACTTC.